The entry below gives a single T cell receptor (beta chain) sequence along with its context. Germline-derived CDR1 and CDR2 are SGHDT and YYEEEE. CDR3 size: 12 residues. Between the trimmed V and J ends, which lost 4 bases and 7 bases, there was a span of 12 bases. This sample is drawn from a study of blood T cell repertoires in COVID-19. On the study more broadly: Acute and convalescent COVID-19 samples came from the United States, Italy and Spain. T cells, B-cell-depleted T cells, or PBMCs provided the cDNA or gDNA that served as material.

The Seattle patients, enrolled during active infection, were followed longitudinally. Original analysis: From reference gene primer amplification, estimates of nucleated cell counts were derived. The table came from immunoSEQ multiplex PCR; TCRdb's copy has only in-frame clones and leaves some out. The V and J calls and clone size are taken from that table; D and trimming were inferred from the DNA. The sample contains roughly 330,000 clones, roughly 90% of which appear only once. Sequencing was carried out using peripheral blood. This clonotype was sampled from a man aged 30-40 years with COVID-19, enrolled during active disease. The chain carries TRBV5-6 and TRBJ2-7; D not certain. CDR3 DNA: TGTGCCAGCAGCCTTCACCCACTAGAGCAGTACTTC. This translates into CASSLHPLEQYF.